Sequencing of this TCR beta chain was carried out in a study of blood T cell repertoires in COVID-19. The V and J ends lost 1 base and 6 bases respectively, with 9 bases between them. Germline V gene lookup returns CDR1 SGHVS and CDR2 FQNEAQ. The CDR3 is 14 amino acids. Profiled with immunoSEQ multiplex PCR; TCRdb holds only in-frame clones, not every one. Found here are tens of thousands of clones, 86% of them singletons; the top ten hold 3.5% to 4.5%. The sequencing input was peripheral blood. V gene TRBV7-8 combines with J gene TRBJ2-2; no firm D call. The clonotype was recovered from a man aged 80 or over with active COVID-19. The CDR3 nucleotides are TGTGCCAGCAGCTTAGTACCTGGCCCCGGGGAGCTGTTTTTT. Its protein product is CASSLVPGPGELFF. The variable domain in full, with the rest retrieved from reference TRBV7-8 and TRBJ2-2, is GAGVSQSPRYKVAKRGQDVALRCDPISGHVSLFWYQQALGQGPEFLTYFQNEAQLDKSGLPSDRFFAERPEGSVSTLKIQRTQQEDSAVYLCASSLVPGPGELFFGEGSRLTVL.